Sequencing of this TCR beta chain was carried out in a study of T cell responses to AZD1222 COVID-19 vaccine. Whole-study findings and limits: Clonal diversity may have been underestimated, and the donors were mostly white British, with more females than males. Seropositive at baseline were only six AZD1222 recipients.

For this clone: As yet, its antigen is unknown.

The repertoire was sequenced with immunoSEQ multiplex PCR; TCRdb's copy has only in-frame clones and lacks some. This table has 150,000 to 180,000 clones, around nine tenths appearing once. The CDR3 contains 15 residues. Per the germline V gene, CDR1 is KGHSH and CDR2 is LQKENI. Trimming removed 3 bases from V and 9 bases from J, with 19 bases in between. The TCR comes from an adult in good health. The gene calls are TRBV18 and TRBJ2-3; perhaps D is TRBD1 or TRBD2 (5 bases each). The sequencing used peripheral blood, collected on day 0 of AZD1222 vaccination. The CDR3 nucleotides read TGTGCCAGCTCACCCAATGGGGGTGACGGCACCACGCAGTATTTT. Translated, it gives CASSPNGGDGTTQYF.